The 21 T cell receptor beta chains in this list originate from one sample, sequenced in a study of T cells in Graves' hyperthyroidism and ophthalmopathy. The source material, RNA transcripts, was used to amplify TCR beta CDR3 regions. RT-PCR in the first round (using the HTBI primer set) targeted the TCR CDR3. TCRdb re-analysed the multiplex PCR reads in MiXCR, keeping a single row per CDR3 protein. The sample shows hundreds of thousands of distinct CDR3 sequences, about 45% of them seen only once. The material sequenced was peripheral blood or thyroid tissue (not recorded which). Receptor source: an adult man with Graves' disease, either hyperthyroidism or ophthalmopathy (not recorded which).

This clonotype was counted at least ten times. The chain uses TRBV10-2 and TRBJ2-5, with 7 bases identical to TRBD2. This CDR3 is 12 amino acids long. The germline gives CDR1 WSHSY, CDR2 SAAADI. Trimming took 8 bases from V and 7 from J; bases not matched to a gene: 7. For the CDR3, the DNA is TGCGCCAGCCGGGACCCGGGAGGGACCCAGTACTTC. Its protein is CASRDPGGTQYF.

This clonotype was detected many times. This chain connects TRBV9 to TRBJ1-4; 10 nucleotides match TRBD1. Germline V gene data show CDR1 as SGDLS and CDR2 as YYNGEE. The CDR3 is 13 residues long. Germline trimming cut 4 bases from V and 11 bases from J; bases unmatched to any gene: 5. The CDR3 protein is CASSSRQGAKLFF. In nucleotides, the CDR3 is TGTGCCAGCAGCTCGCGACAGGGGGCGAAACTGTTTTTT.

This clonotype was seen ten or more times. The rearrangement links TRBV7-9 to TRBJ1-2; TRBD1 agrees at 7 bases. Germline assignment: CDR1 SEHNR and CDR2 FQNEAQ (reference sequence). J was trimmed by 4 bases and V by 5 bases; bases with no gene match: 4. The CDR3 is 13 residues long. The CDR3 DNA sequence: TGTGCCAGCAGCCCTACAGGGGCCTATGGCTACACCTTC. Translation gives CASSPTGAYGYTF.

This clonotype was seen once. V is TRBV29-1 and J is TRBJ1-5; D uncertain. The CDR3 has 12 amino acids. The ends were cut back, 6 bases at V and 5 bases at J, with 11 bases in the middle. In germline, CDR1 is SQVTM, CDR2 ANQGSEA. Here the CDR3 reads CSVRNLDQPQHF. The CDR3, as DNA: TGCAGCGTCAGGAATCTCGATCAGCCCCAGCATTTT.

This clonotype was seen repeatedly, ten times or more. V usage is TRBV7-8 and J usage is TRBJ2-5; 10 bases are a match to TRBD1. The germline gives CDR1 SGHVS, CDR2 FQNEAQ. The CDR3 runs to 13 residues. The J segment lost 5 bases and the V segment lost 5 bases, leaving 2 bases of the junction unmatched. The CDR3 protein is CASSPGQGETQYF. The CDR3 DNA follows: TGTGCCAGCAGCCCGGGACAGGGGGAGACCCAGTACTTC.

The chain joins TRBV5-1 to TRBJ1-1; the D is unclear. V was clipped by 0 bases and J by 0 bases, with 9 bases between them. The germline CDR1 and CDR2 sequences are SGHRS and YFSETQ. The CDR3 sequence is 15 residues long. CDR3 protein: CASSLEFRLNTEAFF. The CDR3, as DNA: TGCGCCAGCAGCTTGGAGTTCAGATTGAACACTGAAGCTTTCTTT.

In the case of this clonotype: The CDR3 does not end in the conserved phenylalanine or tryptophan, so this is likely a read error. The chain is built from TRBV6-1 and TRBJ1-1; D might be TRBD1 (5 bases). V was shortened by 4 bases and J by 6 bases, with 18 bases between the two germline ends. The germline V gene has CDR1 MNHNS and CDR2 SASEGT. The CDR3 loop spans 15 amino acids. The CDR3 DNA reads TGTGCCAGCAGTGGGGGGAATAACGTTTTGGCTGAAGCTTTCTCT. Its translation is CASSGGNNVLAEAFS.

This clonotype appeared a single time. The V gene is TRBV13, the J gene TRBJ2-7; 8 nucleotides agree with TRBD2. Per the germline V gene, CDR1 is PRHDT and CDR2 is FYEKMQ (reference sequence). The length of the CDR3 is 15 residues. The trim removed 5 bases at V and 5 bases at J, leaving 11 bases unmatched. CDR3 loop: CASSVRAGGNDEQYF. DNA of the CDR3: TGTGCCAGCAGCGTCCGGGCGGGGGGCAACGACGAGCAGTACTTC.

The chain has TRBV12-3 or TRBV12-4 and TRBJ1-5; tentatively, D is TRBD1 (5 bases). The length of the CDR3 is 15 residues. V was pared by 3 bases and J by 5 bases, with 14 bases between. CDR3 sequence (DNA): TGTGCCAGCAGTTTGGCCAGGGCCTCGGATCAGCCCCAGCATTTT. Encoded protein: CASSLARASDQPQHF.

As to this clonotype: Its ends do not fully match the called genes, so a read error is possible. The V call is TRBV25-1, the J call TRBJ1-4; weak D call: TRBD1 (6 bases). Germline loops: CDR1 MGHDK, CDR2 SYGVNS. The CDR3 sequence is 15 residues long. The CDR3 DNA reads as TGCGCCAGCAGCGGGGGGACAACAACTAATGAAAAACTGTTTTTT. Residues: CASSGGTTTNEKLFF. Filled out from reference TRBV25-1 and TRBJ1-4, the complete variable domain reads EADIYQTPRYLVIGTGKKITLECSQTMGHDKMYWYQQDPGMELHLIHYSYGVNSTEKGDLSSESTVSRIRTEHFPLTLESARPSHTSQYLCASSGGTTTNEKLFFGSGTQLSVL.

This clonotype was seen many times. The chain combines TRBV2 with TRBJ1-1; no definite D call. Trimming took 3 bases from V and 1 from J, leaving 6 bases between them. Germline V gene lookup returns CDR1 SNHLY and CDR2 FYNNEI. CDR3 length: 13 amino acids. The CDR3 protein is CASSERGNTEAFF. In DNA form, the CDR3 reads TGTGCCAGCAGTGAGCGGGGGAACACTGAAGCTTTCTTT.

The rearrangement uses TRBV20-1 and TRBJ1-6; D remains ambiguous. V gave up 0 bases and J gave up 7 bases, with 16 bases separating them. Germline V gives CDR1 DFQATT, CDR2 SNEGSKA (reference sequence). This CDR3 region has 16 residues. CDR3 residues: CSARDGAGFTNSPLHF. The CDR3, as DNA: TGCAGTGCTAGAGATGGCGCGGGGTTCACAAATTCACCCCTCCACTTT.

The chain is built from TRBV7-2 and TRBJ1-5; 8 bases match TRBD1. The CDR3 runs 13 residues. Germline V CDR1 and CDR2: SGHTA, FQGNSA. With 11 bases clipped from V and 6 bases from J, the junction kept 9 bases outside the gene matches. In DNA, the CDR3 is TGTGCCTGGAGTGCGGACAGGGTTCAGCCCCAGCATTTT. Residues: CAWSADRVQPQHF.

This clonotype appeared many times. Here the CDR3 DNA reads TGTGCCACCAGCGCCGGGACAGGGGTAAATTACGGCTACACCTTC. Translation: CATSAGTGVNYGYTF. The chain employs TRBV24-1 and TRBJ1-2, with TRBD1 identical over 10 bases. Germline CDR1 and CDR2: KGHDR and SFDVKD. The length of the CDR3 is 15 residues. With 7 bases clipped from V and 8 bases from J, the junction kept 12 bases outside the gene matches.

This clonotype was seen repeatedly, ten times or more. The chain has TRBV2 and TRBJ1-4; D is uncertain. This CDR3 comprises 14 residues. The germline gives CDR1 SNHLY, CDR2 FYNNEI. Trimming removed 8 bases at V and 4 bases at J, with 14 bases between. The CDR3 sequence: CASVPGASNEKLFF. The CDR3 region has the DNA TGTGCCAGCGTCCCGGGCGCGAGTAATGAAAAACTGTTTTTT.

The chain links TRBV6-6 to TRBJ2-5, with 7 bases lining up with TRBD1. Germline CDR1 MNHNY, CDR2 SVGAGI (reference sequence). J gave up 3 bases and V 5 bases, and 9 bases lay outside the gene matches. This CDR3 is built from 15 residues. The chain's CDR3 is CASSGLDRNKETQYF. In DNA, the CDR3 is TGTGCCAGCAGTGGCCTGGACAGGAATAAAGAGACCCAGTACTTC.

CDR3 in DNA: TGTGCTAGGCGTGGAGCTAATGAAAAACTGTTTTTT. This sequence encodes CARRGANEKLFF. This rearrangement joins TRBV11-1 to TRBJ1-4; D remains unclear. This CDR3 is built from 12 residues. Germline V gene sequence: CDR1 SGHAT, CDR2 FQDESV (reference sequence).

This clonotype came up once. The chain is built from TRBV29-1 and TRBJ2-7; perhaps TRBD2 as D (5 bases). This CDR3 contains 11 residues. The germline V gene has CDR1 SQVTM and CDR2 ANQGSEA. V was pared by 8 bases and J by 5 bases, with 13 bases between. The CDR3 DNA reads TGCAGCTTATTATCCGGGGACGAGCAGTACTTC. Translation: CSLLSGDEQYF.

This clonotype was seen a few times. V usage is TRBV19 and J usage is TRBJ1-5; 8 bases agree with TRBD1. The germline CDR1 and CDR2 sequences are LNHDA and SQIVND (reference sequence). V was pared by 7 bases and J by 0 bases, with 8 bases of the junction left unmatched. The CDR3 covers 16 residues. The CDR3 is CASTGGQVFSNQPQHF. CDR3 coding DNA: TGTGCCAGTACGGGGGGACAGGTTTTTAGCAATCAGCCCCAGCATTTT.

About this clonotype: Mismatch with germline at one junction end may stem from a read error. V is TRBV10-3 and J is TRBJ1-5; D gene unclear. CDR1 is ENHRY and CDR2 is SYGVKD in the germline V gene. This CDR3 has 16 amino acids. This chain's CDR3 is CASSYPLLRVLWPQHF. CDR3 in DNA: TGTGCCAGCAGTTACCCGCTTCTGAGGGTTCTTTGGCCCCAGCATTTT.

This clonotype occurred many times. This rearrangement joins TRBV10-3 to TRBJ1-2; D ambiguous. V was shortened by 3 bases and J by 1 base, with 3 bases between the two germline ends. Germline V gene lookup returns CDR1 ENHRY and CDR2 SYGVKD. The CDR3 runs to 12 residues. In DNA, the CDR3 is TGTGCCATCAGTGAACTTAACTATGGCTACACCTTC. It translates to CAISELNYGYTF.